A single sample is the source of the 10 T cell receptor beta chains below, sequenced in a study of T-cell reconstitution after alpha-beta-depleted transplantation in children. Preparation of the TCRbeta library used unique molecular identifiers. TCRdb re-analysed the PCR reads in MiXCR, keeping a single row per CDR3 protein. This table holds 450,000 to 600,000 distinct CDR3 sequences, around 17% found once. Specimen: PBMCs from the stem cell graft donor, collected from the stem cell graft. These receptor sequences come from a human donor who donated a stem cell graft to a child with acute lymphoblastic leukemia.

V and J are TRBV4-1 and TRBJ2-7; no reliable D call. The CDR3 consists of 15 residues. V lost 0 bases and J 7 bases, leaving 16 bases between the germline ends. Germline lookup yields CDR1 MGHRA and CDR2 YSYEKL. This chain's CDR3 is CASSQEAVGFWEQYF. Here the CDR3 DNA reads TGCGCCAGCAGCCAAGAAGCTGTGGGATTTTGGGAGCAGTACTTC.

Many counts were recorded for this clonotype. The rearrangement links TRBV7-6 to TRBJ2-3; a possible D gene is TRBD2 (6 bases). The CDR3 extends over 12 amino acids. The V and J ends lost 4 bases and 6 bases respectively, with 8 bases between them. Germline assignment: CDR1 SGHVS and CDR2 FNYEAQ. The CDR3 region is CASSSTRDTQYF. As DNA, the CDR3 is TGTGCCAGCAGCTCGACTAGGGATACGCAGTATTTT.

V gene TRBV7-6 combines with J gene TRBJ2-2; perhaps D is TRBD1 or TRBD2 (5 bases each). The length of the CDR3 is 16 residues. Trimming removed 1 base at V and 0 bases at J, with 9 bases between. Germline V gene lookup returns CDR1 SGHVS and CDR2 FNYEAQ. The CDR3 protein is CASSLVWDANTGELFF. For the CDR3, the DNA is TGTGCCAGCAGCTTAGTATGGGACGCGAACACCGGGGAGCTGTTTTTT.

This clonotype turned up a few times. The rearrangement joins TRBV11-2 to TRBJ2-1; the match to TRBD2 covers 16 bases. Germline V gene data show CDR1 as SGHAT and CDR2 as FQNNGV. The CDR3 loop spans 16 amino acids. Trimming removed 4 bases from V and 5 bases from J; junction bases left unmatched: 2. CDR3 residues: CASSWGLAGGDNEQFF. CDR3 sequence (DNA): TGTGCCAGCAGCTGGGGACTAGCGGGAGGGGACAATGAGCAGTTCTTC.

The chain recombines TRBV20-1 with TRBJ2-2; no reliable D call. The CDR3 contains 11 residues. The germline CDR1 and CDR2 sequences are DFQATT and SNEGSKA (reference sequence). Trimming took 8 bases from V and 8 from J, leaving 12 bases between them. Written as DNA, the CDR3 is TGCAGTTTTGATGTGATGGGGGAGCTGTTTTTT. Protein product: CSFDVMGELFF.

This clonotype was recorded a few times. The rearrangement links TRBV5-1 to TRBJ2-1, with D uncertain. This CDR3 is built from 15 residues. Germline-derived CDR1 and CDR2 are SGHRS and YFSETQ. Trimming shortened V by 4 bases and J by 7 bases, and 18 bases separated the two germline ends. The CDR3 sequence: CASSDDWPEWNEQFF. In DNA form, the CDR3 reads TGCGCCAGCAGCGACGACTGGCCGGAGTGGAATGAGCAGTTCTTC.

The V gene is TRBV7-3, the J gene TRBJ2-1; D gene unclear. Germline V lookup: CDR1 SGHTA, CDR2 FQGTGA. The CDR3 extends over 14 amino acids. Trimming took 1 base from V and 5 from J, leaving 9 bases between them. The CDR3 coding sequence is TGTGCCAGCAGCTTAAGGTCTTCACACAATGAGCAGTTCTTC. The encoded protein is CASSLRSSHNEQFF.

This clonotype has only a few counts. V usage is TRBV6-1 and J usage is TRBJ1-2, with D possibly TRBD1 on 5 matching bases. V lost 7 bases, J lost 5 bases, and 17 bases lay in between. CDR1 MNHNS and CDR2 SASEGT come from the germline V gene. The CDR3 has 14 amino acids. The CDR3 DNA is TGTGCCAGCACTCCCGGCGGGACTGGGTATGGCTACACCTTC. Residues: CASTPGGTGYGYTF.

The chain couples TRBV11-2 to TRBJ2-7; the match to TRBD1 covers 11 bases. The CDR3 runs to 18 residues. V trimming: 2 bases; J trimming: 4 bases; junction bases outside the gene matches: 13. Germline V gene data show CDR1 as SGHAT and CDR2 as FQNNGV. Written as DNA, the CDR3 is TGTGCCAGCAGCTTACGGACAGGGGGCGAGGATAAATCGTACGAGCAGTACTTC. Protein sequence: CASSLRTGGEDKSYEQYF.

This chain joins TRBV29-1 and TRBJ1-3; D gene uncertain. V lost 4 bases to trimming and J lost 3 bases, with 13 bases between them. CDR1 and CDR2 (germline): SQVTM, ANQGSEA. The CDR3 covers 14 residues. The CDR3 protein is CSVVLRFSGNTIYF. CDR3 DNA sequence: TGCAGCGTTGTATTACGGTTTAGTGGAAACACCATATATTTT.